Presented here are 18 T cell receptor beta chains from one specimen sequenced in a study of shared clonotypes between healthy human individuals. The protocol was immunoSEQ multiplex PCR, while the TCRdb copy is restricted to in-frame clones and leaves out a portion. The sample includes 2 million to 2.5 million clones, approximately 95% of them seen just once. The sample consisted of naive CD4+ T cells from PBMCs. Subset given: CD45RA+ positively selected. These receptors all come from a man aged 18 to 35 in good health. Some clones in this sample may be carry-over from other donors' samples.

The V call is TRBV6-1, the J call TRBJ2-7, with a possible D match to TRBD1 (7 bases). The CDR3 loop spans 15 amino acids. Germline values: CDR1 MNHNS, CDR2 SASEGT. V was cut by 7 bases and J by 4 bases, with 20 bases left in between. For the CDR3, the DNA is TGTGCCAGCACCGGAGGGGGCTTAGGGGCATACGAGCAGTACTTC. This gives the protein CASTGGGLGAYEQYF.

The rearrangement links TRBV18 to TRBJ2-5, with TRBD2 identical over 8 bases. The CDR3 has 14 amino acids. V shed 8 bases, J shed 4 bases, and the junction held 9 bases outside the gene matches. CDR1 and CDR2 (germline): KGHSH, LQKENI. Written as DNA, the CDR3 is TGTGCCAGCCACCCCCTAGCGGGTTCAGAGACCCAGTACTTC. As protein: CASHPLAGSETQYF.

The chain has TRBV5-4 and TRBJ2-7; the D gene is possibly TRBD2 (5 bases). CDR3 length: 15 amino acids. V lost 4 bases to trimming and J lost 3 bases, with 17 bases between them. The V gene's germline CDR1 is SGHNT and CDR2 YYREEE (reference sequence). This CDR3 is CASSPQTGNYYEQYF. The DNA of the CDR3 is TGTGCCAGCAGCCCGCAAACCGGGAACTACTACGAGCAGTACTTC.

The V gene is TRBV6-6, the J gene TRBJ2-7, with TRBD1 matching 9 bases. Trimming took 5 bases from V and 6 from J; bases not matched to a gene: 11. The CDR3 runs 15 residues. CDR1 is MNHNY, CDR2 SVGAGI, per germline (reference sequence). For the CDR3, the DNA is TGTGCCAGCAGTCCCCCCGACAGGGGGAAAAGCGAGCAGTACTTC. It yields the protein CASSPPDRGKSEQYF.

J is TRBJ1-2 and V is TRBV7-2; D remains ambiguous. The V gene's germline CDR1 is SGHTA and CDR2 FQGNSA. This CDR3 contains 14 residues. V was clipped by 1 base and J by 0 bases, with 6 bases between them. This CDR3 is CASSLVASNYGYTF. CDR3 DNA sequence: TGTGCCAGCAGCTTAGTGGCATCTAACTATGGCTACACCTTC. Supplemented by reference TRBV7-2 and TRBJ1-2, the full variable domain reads GAGVSQSPSNKVTEKGKDVELRCDPISGHTALYWYRQSLGQGLEFLIYFQGNSAPDKSGLPSDRFSAERTGGSVSTLTIQRTQQEDSAVYLCASSLVASNYGYTFGSGTRLTVV.

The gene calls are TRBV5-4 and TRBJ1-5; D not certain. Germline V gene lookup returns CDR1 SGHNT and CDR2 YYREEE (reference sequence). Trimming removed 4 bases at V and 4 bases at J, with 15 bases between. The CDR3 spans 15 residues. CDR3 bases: TGTGCCAGCAGCCTCGACACCTCTGGAAATCAGCCCCAGCATTTT. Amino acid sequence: CASSLDTSGNQPQHF.

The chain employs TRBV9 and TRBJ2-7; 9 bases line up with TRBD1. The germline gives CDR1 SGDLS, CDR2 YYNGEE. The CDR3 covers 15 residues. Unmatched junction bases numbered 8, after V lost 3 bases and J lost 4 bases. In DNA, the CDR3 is TGTGCCAGCAGCGGGGGGACAGGGACCGGATACGAGCAGTACTTC. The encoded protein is CASSGGTGTGYEQYF. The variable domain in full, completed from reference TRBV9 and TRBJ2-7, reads DSGVTQTPKHLITATGQRVTLRCSPRSGDLSVYWYQQSLDQGLQFLIQYYNGEERAKGNILERFSAQQFPDLHSELNLSSLELGDSALYFCASSGGTGTGYEQYFGPGTRLTVT.

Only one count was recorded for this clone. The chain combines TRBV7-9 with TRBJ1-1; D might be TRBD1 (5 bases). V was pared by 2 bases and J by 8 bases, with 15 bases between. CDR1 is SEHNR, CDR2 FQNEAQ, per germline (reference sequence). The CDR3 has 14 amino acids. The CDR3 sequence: CASSLSGGLGEAFF. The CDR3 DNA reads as TGTGCCAGCAGCTTATCTGGGGGATTGGGAGAAGCTTTCTTT. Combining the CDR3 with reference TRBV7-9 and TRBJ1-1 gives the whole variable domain DTGVSQNPRHKITKRGQNVTFRCDPISEHNRLYWYRQTLGQGPEFLTYFQNEAQLEKSRLLSDRFSAERPKGSFSTLEIQRTEQGDSAMYLCASSLSGGLGEAFFGQGTRLTVV.

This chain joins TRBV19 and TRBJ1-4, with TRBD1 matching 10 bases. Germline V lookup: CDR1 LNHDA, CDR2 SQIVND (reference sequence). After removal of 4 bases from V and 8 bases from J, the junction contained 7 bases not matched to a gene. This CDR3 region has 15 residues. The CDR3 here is CASSTPGQGLEKLFF. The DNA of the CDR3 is TGTGCCAGTAGTACGCCGGGACAGGGGTTGGAAAAACTGTTTTTT.

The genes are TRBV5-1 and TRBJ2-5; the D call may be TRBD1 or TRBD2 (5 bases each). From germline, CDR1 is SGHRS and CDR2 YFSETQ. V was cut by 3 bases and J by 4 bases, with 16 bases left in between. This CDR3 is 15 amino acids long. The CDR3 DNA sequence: TGCGCCAGCAGCTCAGGAGGTGGGGCTCCAGAGACCCAGTACTTC. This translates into CASSSGGGAPETQYF.

CDR3 region: CASSTRQALPPEQYF. In DNA, the CDR3 is TGTGCCAGCAGCACTAGACAGGCTCTTCCTCCCGAGCAGTACTTC. V is TRBV5-6 and J is TRBJ2-7; D is possibly TRBD1 (6 bases). With 4 bases removed from V and 6 bases from J, the gap between germline ends came to 20 bases. Germline V gene sequence: CDR1 SGHDT, CDR2 YYEEEE. The CDR3 covers 15 residues.

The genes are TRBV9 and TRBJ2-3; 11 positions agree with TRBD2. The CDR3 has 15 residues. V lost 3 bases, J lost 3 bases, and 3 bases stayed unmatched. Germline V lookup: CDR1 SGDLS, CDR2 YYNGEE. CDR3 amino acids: CASSGSGRATDTQYF. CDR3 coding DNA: TGTGCCAGCAGCGGTAGCGGGAGGGCGACAGATACGCAGTATTTT.

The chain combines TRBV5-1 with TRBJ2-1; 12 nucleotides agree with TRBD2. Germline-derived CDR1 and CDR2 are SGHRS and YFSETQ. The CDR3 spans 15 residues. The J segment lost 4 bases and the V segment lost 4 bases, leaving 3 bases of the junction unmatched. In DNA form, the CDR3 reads TGCGCCAGCAGCAAGGGACTAGCGGGTTACAATGAGCAGTTCTTC. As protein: CASSKGLAGYNEQFF.

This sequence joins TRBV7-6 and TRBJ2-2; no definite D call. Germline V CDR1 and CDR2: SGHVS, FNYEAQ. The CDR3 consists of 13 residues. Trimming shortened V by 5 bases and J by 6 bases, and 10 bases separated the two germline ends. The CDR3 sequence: CASSNPRSGELFF. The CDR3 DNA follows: TGTGCCAGCAGCAACCCTCGGTCCGGGGAGCTGTTTTTT.

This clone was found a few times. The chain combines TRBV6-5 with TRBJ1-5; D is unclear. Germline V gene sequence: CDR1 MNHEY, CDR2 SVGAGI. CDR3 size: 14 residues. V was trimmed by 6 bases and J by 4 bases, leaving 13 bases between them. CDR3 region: CASRGGLGNQPQHF. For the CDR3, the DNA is TGTGCCAGCAGGGGTGGGCTGGGGAATCAGCCCCAGCATTTT.

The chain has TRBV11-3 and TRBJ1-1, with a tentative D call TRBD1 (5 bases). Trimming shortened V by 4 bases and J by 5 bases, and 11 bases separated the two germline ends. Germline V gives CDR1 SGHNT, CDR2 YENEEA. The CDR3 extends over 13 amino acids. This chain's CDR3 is CASSSGGSTEAFF. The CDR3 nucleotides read TGTGCCAGCAGCTCGGGGGGTAGTACTGAAGCTTTCTTT.

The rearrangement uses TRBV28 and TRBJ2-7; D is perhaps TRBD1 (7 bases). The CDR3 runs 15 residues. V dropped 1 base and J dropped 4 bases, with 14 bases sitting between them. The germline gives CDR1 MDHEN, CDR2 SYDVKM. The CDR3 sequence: CASSLSAGGLYEQYF. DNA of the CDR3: TGTGCCAGCAGTTTATCGGCAGGGGGACTTTACGAGCAGTACTTC.

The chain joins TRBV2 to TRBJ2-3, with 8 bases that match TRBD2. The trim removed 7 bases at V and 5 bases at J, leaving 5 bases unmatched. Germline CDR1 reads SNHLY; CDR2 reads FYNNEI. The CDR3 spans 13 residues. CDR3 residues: CASNPGTRDTQYF. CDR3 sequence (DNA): TGTGCCAGCAACCCAGGGACTAGAGATACGCAGTATTTT.